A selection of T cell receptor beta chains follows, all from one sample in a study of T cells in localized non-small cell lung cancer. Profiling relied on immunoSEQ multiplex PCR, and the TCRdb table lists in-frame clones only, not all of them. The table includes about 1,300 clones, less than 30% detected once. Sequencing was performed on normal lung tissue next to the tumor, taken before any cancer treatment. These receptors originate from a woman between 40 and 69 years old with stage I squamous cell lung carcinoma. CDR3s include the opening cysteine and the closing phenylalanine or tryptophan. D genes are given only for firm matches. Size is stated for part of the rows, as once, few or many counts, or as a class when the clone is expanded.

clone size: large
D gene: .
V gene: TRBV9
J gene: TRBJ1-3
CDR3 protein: CASSVRGSEGNTIYF
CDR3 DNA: TGTGCCAGCAGCGTAAGAGGTTCTGAGGGAAACACCATATATTTT

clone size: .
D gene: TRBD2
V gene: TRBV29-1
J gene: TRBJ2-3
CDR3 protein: CSVGEAGDADTQYF
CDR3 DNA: TGCAGCGTGGGGGAAGCGGGAGATGCGGATACGCAGTATTTT

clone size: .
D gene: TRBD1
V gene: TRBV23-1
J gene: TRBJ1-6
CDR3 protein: CASSLDTGVPLHF
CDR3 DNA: TGCGCCAGCAGCTTAGATACAGGGGTACCCCTCCACTTT

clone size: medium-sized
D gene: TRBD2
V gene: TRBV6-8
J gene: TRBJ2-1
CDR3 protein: CASSPNLLAGQYNEQFF
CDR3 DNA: TGTGCCAGCAGTCCCAACCTTCTAGCGGGACAGTACAATGAGCAGTTCTTC

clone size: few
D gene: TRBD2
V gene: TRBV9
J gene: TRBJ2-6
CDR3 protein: CASSRLAYTGANVLTF
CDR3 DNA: TGTGCCAGCAGCCGACTAGCTTATACTGGGGCCAACGTCCTGACTTTC

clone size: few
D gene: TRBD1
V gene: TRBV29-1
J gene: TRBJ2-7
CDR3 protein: CSAGTGYEEQYF
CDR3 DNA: TGCAGCGCTGGGACAGGGTATGAGGAGCAGTACTTC

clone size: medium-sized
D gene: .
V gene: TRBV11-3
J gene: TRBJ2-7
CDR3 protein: CASSLDLLSYEQYF
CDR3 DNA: TGTGCCAGCAGCTTAGATCTTTTGTCCTACGAGCAGTACTTC

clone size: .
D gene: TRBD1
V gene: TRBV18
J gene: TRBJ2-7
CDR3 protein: CASSPSAGGYEQYF
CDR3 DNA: TGTGCCAGCTCACCTTCCGCAGGGGGCTACGAGCAGTACTTC

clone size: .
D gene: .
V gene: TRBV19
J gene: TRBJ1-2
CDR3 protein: CASSSRRGYGYTF
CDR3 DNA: TGTGCCAGTAGTAGCCGTCGGGGGTATGGCTACACCTTC

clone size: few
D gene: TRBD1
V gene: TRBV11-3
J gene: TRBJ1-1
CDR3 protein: CASSPGQAARTEAFF
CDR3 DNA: TGTGCCAGCAGCCCGGGACAGGCCGCGAGGACTGAAGCTTTCTTT

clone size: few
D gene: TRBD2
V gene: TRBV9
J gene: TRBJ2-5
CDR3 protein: CASSIQPAGVAETQYF
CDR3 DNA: TGTGCCAGCAGCATACAACCGGCGGGAGTGGCAGAGACCCAGTACTTC

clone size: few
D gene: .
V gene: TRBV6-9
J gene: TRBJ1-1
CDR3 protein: CASSFGAEAFF
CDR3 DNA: TGTGCCAGCAGTTTCGGGGCTGAAGCTTTCTTT

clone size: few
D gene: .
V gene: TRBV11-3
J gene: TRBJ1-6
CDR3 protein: CASSFGTGNSPLHF
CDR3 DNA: TGTGCCAGCAGCTTTGGGACGGGCAATTCACCCCTCCACTTT